Listed below are T cell receptor beta chains from one sample, sequenced in a study of chemoradiotherapy in HPV16-positive cancers. Libraries were prepared by immunoSEQ multiplex PCR; TCRdb keeps only in-frame clonotypes and omits some of them. Of about 5,500 clones in the sample, just under 80% are singletons; the top ten hold about 20%. The specimen was taken from a patient who underwent chemoradiotherapy. Receptor source: a human donor with HPV-associated anogenital cancer. The CDR3 runs from the conserved cysteine through the conserved F or W. The order of the fields is V gene, J gene, D gene, clone size, CDR3 protein, CDR3 DNA. D genes are given only for firm matches. Some rows have no size entry. The others give once, few or many, or a class for an expanded clone.

V gene: TRBV11-1
J gene: TRBJ2-5
D gene: TRBD2
clone size: -
CDR3 protein: CASSRGWASGEETQYF
CDR3 DNA: TGTGCCAGCAGCCGTGGGTGGGCTAGCGGGGAAGAGACCCAGTACTTC

V gene: TRBV28
J gene: TRBJ1-5
D gene: TRBD1
clone size: -
CDR3 protein: CASSIPGGRQPQHF
CDR3 DNA: TGTGCCAGCAGTATCCCAGGGGGCCGGCAGCCCCAGCATTTT

V gene: TRBV30
J gene: TRBJ2-7
D gene: -
clone size: -
CDR3 protein: CASSSGSYEQYF
CDR3 DNA: TGTGCCTCCAGCTCTGGCTCCTACGAGCAGTACTTC

V gene: TRBV29-1
J gene: TRBJ2-2
D gene: TRBD2
clone size: -
CDR3 protein: CSGPGLLNTGELFF
CDR3 DNA: TGCAGCGGACCGGGACTACTGAACACCGGGGAGCTGTTTTTT

V gene: TRBV5-1
J gene: TRBJ1-4
D gene: -
clone size: -
CDR3 protein: CASSRQVYEKLFF
CDR3 DNA: TGCGCCAGCAGTAGGCAGGTCTATGAAAAACTGTTTTTT

V gene: TRBV28
J gene: TRBJ1-5
D gene: -
clone size: -
CDR3 protein: CASIPGGGSNQPQHF
CDR3 DNA: TGTGCCAGCATTCCGGGTGGGGGGTCCAATCAGCCCCAGCATTTT

V gene: TRBV14
J gene: TRBJ2-7
D gene: TRBD2
clone size: -
CDR3 protein: CASSRGLAGDEQYF
CDR3 DNA: TGTGCCAGCAGCCGGGGACTAGCGGGAGACGAGCAGTACTTC

V gene: TRBV6-6
J gene: TRBJ2-2
D gene: -
clone size: -
CDR3 protein: CASSYWQATGELFF
CDR3 DNA: TGTGCCAGCAGTTACTGGCAGGCAACCGGGGAGCTGTTTTTT

V gene: TRBV13
J gene: TRBJ1-2
D gene: -
clone size: once
CDR3 protein: CASSSVRGSGYTF
CDR3 DNA: TGTGCCAGCAGCTCAGTCAGGGGAAGTGGCTACACCTTC

V gene: TRBV4-3
J gene: TRBJ2-3
D gene: TRBD2
clone size: -
CDR3 protein: CASSQDPPPGLAGGEDTQYF
CDR3 DNA: TGCGCCAGCAGCCAAGATCCCCCCCCGGGACTAGCGGGGGGGGAGGATACGCAGTATTTT

V gene: TRBV21-1
J gene: TRBJ1-1
D gene: -
clone size: -
CDR3 protein: CASSICRMNTEAFF
CDR3 DNA: TGTGCCAGCAGCATCTGTCGAATGAACACTGAAGCTTTCTTT

V gene: TRBV7-9
J gene: TRBJ2-7
D gene: -
clone size: -
CDR3 protein: CASSLGQGGEQYF
CDR3 DNA: TGTGCCAGCAGCTTAGGGCAGGGAGGCGAGCAGTACTTC

V gene: TRBV5-6
J gene: TRBJ1-5
D gene: -
clone size: -
CDR3 protein: CASSPRNGASQPQHF
CDR3 DNA: TGTGCCAGCAGCCCGCGCAATGGCGCAAGTCAGCCCCAGCATTTT

V gene: TRBV20-1
J gene: TRBJ2-5
D gene: -
clone size: -
CDR3 protein: CSARVRETQYF
CDR3 DNA: TGCAGTGCTAGAGTGCGAGAGACCCAGTACTTC

V gene: TRBV11-2
J gene: TRBJ1-1
D gene: -
clone size: -
CDR3 protein: CASSSRGPYNMNTEAFF
CDR3 DNA: TGTGCCAGCAGCTCCAGGGGACCCTACAATATGAACACTGAAGCTTTCTTT

V gene: TRBV5-4
J gene: TRBJ1-6
D gene: -
clone size: once
CDR3 protein: CASSLAGGLSYNSPLHF
CDR3 DNA: TGTGCCAGCAGCTTGGCCGGTGGTCTCTCCTATAATTCACCCCTCCACTTT

V gene: TRBV21-1
J gene: TRBJ1-2
D gene: -
clone size: -
CDR3 protein: CASSKSGATGGNYGYTF
CDR3 DNA: TGTGCCAGCAGCAAATCTGGGGCGACAGGGGGGAACTATGGCTACACCTTC

V gene: TRBV5-4
J gene: TRBJ1-6
D gene: -
clone size: -
CDR3 protein: CASSSTRFWGDQLYNSPLHF
CDR3 DNA: TGTGCCAGCAGCTCCACCCGGTTTTGGGGGGATCAACTATATAATTCACCCCTCCACTTT

V gene: TRBV2
J gene: TRBJ2-7
D gene: -
clone size: few
CDR3 protein: CASSPQADEQYF
CDR3 DNA: TGTGCCAGCAGCCCACAGGCAGACGAGCAGTACTTC

V gene: TRBV5-5
J gene: TRBJ2-7
D gene: -
clone size: -
CDR3 protein: CASSQKYEQYF
CDR3 DNA: TGTGCCAGCAGCCAAAAATACGAGCAGTACTTC

V gene: TRBV7-9
J gene: TRBJ2-7
D gene: -
clone size: -
CDR3 protein: CASSERNEQYF
CDR3 DNA: TGTGCCAGCAGCGAGAGGAACGAGCAGTACTTC

V gene: TRBV14
J gene: TRBJ1-1
D gene: -
clone size: few
CDR3 protein: CASSPMLVYRTRDTEAFF
CDR3 DNA: TGTGCCAGCAGCCCCATGCTGGTATATCGGACCAGGGACACTGAAGCTTTCTTT

V gene: TRBV6-1
J gene: TRBJ2-2
D gene: -
clone size: -
CDR3 protein: CASAPSADTGELFF
CDR3 DNA: TGTGCTAGCGCACCAAGCGCGGACACCGGGGAGCTGTTTTTT

V gene: TRBV27
J gene: TRBJ2-7
D gene: -
clone size: -
CDR3 protein: CASSSSDSSYEQYF
CDR3 DNA: TGTGCCAGCAGTTCCTCAGACAGTTCCTACGAGCAGTACTTC

V gene: TRBV10-3
J gene: TRBJ2-6
D gene: -
clone size: -
CDR3 protein: CAIGGPSSGANVLTF
CDR3 DNA: TGTGCCATCGGGGGACCCAGCTCTGGGGCCAACGTCCTGACTTTC

V gene: TRBV7-2
J gene: TRBJ2-5
D gene: -
clone size: -
CDR3 protein: CASSLGQQGIGETQYF
CDR3 DNA: TGTGCCAGCAGCTTGGGTCAACAGGGAATAGGAGAGACCCAGTACTTC

V gene: TRBV6-1
J gene: TRBJ2-3
D gene: -
clone size: once
CDR3 protein: CASNDGSTDTQYF
CDR3 DNA: TGTGCCAGCAACGACGGTAGCACAGATACGCAGTATTTT

V gene: TRBV6-1
J gene: TRBJ1-5
D gene: -
clone size: few
CDR3 protein: CASRTAYSNQPQHF
CDR3 DNA: TGTGCCAGCAGGACAGCTTATAGCAATCAGCCCCAGCATTTT

V gene: TRBV27
J gene: TRBJ2-1
D gene: TRBD2
clone size: -
CDR3 protein: CASSPPFRVGGRESKGGQFF
CDR3 DNA: TGTGCCAGCAGTCCCCCCTTTAGGGTCGGCGGGAGGGAGTCGAAGGGGGGACAGTTCTTC

V gene: TRBV5-1
J gene: TRBJ1-1
D gene: TRBD1
clone size: -
CDR3 protein: CASSMTGENTEAFF
CDR3 DNA: TGCGCCAGCAGCATGACAGGGGAGAACACTGAAGCTTTCTTT

V gene: TRBV30
J gene: TRBJ2-1
D gene: TRBD1
clone size: -
CDR3 protein: CAWSPGAGGQFF
CDR3 DNA: TGTGCCTGGAGCCCCGGGGCAGGGGGGCAGTTCTTC

V gene: TRBV15
J gene: TRBJ2-2
D gene: -
clone size: -
CDR3 protein: CATSRGKTGELFF
CDR3 DNA: TGTGCCACCAGCAGAGGGAAGACCGGGGAGCTGTTTTTT

V gene: TRBV10-1
J gene: TRBJ1-4
D gene: TRBD1
clone size: -
CDR3 protein: CASRRSRTGGSEKLFF
CDR3 DNA: TGCGCCAGCCGACGTTCGAGAACAGGGGGCTCTGAAAAACTGTTTTTT

V gene: TRBV19
J gene: TRBJ1-2
D gene: TRBD1
clone size: -
CDR3 protein: CASRQGALGVYGYTF
CDR3 DNA: TGTGCCAGTAGACAGGGGGCGCTTGGAGTCTATGGCTACACCTTC

V gene: TRBV7-6
J gene: TRBJ1-1
D gene: -
clone size: few
CDR3 protein: CASSLVIGFNTEAFF
CDR3 DNA: TGTGCCAGCAGCTTAGTGATAGGATTTAATACTGAAGCTTTCTTT

V gene: TRBV7-8
J gene: TRBJ1-1
D gene: -
clone size: -
CDR3 protein: CASSQGRELEAFF
CDR3 DNA: TGTGCCAGCAGCCAAGGACGGGAACTCGAAGCTTTCTTT

V gene: TRBV20-1
J gene: TRBJ2-7
D gene: -
clone size: -
CDR3 protein: CSTEGSYEQYF
CDR3 DNA: TGCAGTACTGAGGGTTCCTACGAGCAGTACTTC

V gene: TRBV19
J gene: TRBJ1-2
D gene: -
clone size: few
CDR3 protein: CASSIDHRNGYTF
CDR3 DNA: TGTGCCAGTAGTATCGATCATAGAAATGGCTACACCTTC

V gene: TRBV27
J gene: TRBJ2-3
D gene: TRBD2
clone size: -
CDR3 protein: CASSLSTSGRRRTDTQYF
CDR3 DNA: TGTGCCAGCAGTTTATCGACTAGCGGGAGACGTAGGACAGATACGCAGTATTTT

V gene: TRBV7-2
J gene: TRBJ1-4
D gene: -
clone size: -
CDR3 protein: CASSLVQGVEKLFF
CDR3 DNA: TGTGCCAGCAGCTTAGTACAGGGAGTAGAAAAACTGTTTTTT

V gene: TRBV9
J gene: TRBJ2-1
D gene: -
clone size: -
CDR3 protein: CASSVWAGETKGNEQFF
CDR3 DNA: TGTGCCAGCAGCGTATGGGCAGGGGAAACTAAGGGCAATGAGCAGTTCTTC

V gene: TRBV7-2
J gene: TRBJ2-2
D gene: -
clone size: few
CDR3 protein: CASSRSGNTGELFF
CDR3 DNA: TGTGCCAGCAGCCGAAGCGGAAACACCGGGGAGCTGTTTTTT

V gene: TRBV7-2
J gene: TRBJ2-5
D gene: -
clone size: -
CDR3 protein: CASSPEGGFETQYF
CDR3 DNA: TGTGCCAGCAGCCCGGAGGGAGGATTCGAGACCCAGTACTTC

V gene: TRBV7-9
J gene: TRBJ2-7
D gene: TRBD1
clone size: few
CDR3 protein: CASSGFGQENPYEQYF
CDR3 DNA: TGTGCCAGCAGCGGATTCGGACAGGAGAATCCCTACGAGCAGTACTTC

V gene: TRBV28
J gene: TRBJ1-1
D gene: -
clone size: -
CDR3 protein: CASSAQGYGPSNTEAFF
CDR3 DNA: TGTGCCAGCAGTGCCCAGGGTTATGGGCCTTCTAACACTGAAGCTTTCTTT